This T cell receptor beta chain appears in the sequencing data of a study of blood T cell repertoires in COVID-19. At the level of the study: Acute and convalescent COVID-19 samples came from the United States, Italy and Spain. The cDNA or gDNA used as material had been derived from T cells, B-cell-depleted T cells, or PBMCs.

In the original processing: Amplification of reference gene primers provided the estimated nucleated cell counts. The protocol was immunoSEQ multiplex PCR, while the TCRdb copy is restricted to in-frame clones and leaves out a portion. The DNA gave D and trimming, while V, J and clone size come from that table. The top ten hold about an eighth of the sample, which has 30,000 or so clones, about nine tenths seen once. This receptor was obtained from a man aged 60 to 75 with active COVID-19. Sample: peripheral blood.

Here the CDR3 DNA reads TGTGCCAGCAGCGTAGGAGCGGGGGTTGGTGACGAGCAGTACTTC. Amino acids: CASSVGAGVGDEQYF. The J gene is TRBJ2-7, the V gene TRBV9, with TRBD2 matching 8 bases. This CDR3 spans 15 amino acids. The germline V gene encodes CDR1 SGDLS and CDR2 YYNGEE. J was trimmed by 5 bases and V by 0 bases; bases with no gene match: 7.